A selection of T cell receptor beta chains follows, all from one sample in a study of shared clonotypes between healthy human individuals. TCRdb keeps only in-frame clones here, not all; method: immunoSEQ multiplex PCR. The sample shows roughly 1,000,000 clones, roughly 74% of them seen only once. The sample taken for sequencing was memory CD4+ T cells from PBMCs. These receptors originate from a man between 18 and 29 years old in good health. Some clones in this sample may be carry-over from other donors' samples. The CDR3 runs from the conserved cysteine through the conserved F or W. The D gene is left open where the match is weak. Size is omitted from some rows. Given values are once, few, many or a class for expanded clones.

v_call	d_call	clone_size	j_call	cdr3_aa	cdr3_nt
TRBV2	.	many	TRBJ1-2	CASSNQGNRGYTF	TGTGCCAGCAGTAATCAGGGTAACCGTGGCTACACCTTC
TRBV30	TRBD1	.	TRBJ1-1	CAWSETGLGEAFF	TGTGCCTGGAGTGAGACAGGGCTCGGTGAAGCTTTCTTT
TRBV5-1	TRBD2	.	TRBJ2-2	CASRSLAGADTGELFF	TGCGCCAGCAGGTCGTTAGCGGGAGCGGACACCGGGGAGCTGTTTTTT
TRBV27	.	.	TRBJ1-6	CASSLRTADNSPLHF	TGTGCCAGCAGCCTAAGGACAGCGGATAATTCACCCCTCCACTTT
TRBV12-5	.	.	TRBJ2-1	CASGLGTPRQFF	TGTGCTAGTGGTCTTGGGACGCCCAGGCAGTTCTTC
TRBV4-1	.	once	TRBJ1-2	CASSQDGIGVYYGYTF	TGCGCCAGCAGCCAAGATGGGATAGGGGTTTACTATGGCTACACCTTC
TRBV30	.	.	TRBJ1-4	CAWNREVGAEKLFF	TGTGCCTGGAATCGGGAGGTAGGCGCTGAAAAACTGTTTTTT
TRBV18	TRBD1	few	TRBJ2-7	CASSPSGRGQNEQYF	TGTGCCAGCTCACCGTCAGGCAGGGGGCAGAACGAGCAGTACTTC
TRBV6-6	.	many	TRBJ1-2	CASRQQGVNYGYTF	TGTGCCAGCAGGCAACAGGGAGTCAACTATGGCTACACCTTC
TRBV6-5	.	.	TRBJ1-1	CASSYRTRRTEAFF	TGTGCCAGCAGTTACCGAACGAGGAGGACTGAAGCTTTCTTT
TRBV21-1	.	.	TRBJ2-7	CASSKGRGFPNYEQYF	TGTGCCAGCAGCAAAGGTCGGGGTTTTCCCAACTACGAGCAGTACTTC
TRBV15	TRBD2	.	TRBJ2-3	CATSRLKSGSGNTQYF	TGTGCCACCAGCAGACTAAAAAGCGGGAGTGGGAATACGCAGTATTTT
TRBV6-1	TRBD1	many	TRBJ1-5	CASRGTGNQPQHF	TGTGCCAGCAGGGGGACAGGGAATCAGCCCCAGCATTTT
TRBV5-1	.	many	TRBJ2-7	CASSLGPAYEQYF	TGCGCCAGCAGCTTGGGACCCGCCTACGAGCAGTACTTC
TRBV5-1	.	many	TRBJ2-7	CASSFNRAYEQYF	TGCGCCAGCAGCTTTAATAGAGCCTACGAGCAGTACTTC
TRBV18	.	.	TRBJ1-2	CASSPFSGGKGFYGYTF	TGTGCCAGCTCACCCTTCTCCGGAGGGAAAGGGTTTTATGGCTACACCTTC
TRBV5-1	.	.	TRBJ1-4	CASSLGGTTNEKLFF	TGCGCCAGCAGCTTGGGAGGAACAACTAATGAAAAACTGTTTTTT
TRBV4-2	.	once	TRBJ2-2	CASSQVSSAAPGELFF	TGTGCCAGCAGCCAAGTCTCTAGCGCAGCCCCCGGGGAGCTGTTTTTT
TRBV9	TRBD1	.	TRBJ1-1	CASSVGGTATEAFF	TGTGCCAGCAGCGTAGGGGGGACAGCCACTGAAGCTTTCTTT
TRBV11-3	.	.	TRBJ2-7	CASSKGGDGIYEQYF	TGTGCCAGCAGCAAGGGTGGGGACGGCATCTACGAGCAGTACTTC
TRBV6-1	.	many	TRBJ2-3	CASSEGFSDTQYF	TGTGCCAGCAGTGAAGGGTTTTCAGATACGCAGTATTTT
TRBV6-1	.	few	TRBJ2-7	CASNHGQYF	TGTGCCAGCAATCACGGGCAGTACTTC
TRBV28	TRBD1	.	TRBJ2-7	CASRGNRGPVGEQYF	TGTGCCAGCAGGGGGAACAGGGGCCCTGTGGGGGAGCAGTACTTC
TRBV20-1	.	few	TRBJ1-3	CSEKAIYF	TGCAGTGAGAAGGCCATATATTTT
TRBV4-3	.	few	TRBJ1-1	CASSPGGRILGDTEAFF	TGCGCCAGCAGCCCGGGGGGGCGGATCCTCGGCGACACTGAAGCTTTCTTT
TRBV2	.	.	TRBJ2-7	CASRVSRPTLYEQYF	TGTGCCAGCAGAGTCTCACGTCCTACCCTCTACGAGCAGTACTTC
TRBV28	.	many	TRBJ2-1	CASTSPGSQMNEQFF	TGTGCCAGCACATCCCCGGGATCCCAAATGAATGAGCAGTTCTTC
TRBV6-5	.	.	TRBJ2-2	CASSQGRPIGELFF	TGTGCCAGCAGCCAGGGACGCCCAATAGGGGAGCTGTTTTTT
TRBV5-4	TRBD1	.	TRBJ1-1	CASSFGQDVEAFF	TGTGCCAGCAGCTTTGGACAGGATGTTGAAGCTTTCTTT
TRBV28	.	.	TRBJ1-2	CASSLPGSDYGYTF	TGTGCCAGCAGTTTGCCGGGGTCTGACTATGGCTACACCTTC
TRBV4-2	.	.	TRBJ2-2	CASSQEMVGRTGELFF	TGTGCCAGCAGCCAAGAGATGGTGGGGAGGACCGGGGAGCTGTTTTTT
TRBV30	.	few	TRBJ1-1	CAWSVGQNTEAFF	TGTGCCTGGAGTGTAGGGCAGAACACTGAAGCTTTCTTT
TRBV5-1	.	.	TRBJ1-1	CASGLNAGTNTEAFF	TGCGCCAGCGGATTAAACGCTGGGACGAACACTGAAGCTTTCTTT
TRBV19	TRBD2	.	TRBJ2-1	CARLRLAIPYNEQFF	TGTGCCAGGCTCCGACTAGCAATCCCCTACAATGAGCAGTTCTTC
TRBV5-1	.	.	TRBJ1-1	CASSFAGVDTEAFF	TGCGCCAGCAGCTTTGCAGGGGTCGACACTGAAGCTTTCTTT
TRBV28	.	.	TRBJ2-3	CASSLPTDTQYF	TGTGCCAGCAGTTTACCCACAGATACGCAGTATTTT
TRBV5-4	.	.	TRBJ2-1	CASNEGSNYNEQFF	TGTGCCAGCAATGAAGGCTCGAACTACAATGAGCAGTTCTTC
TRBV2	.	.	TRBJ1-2	CASSERINSYGYTF	TGTGCCAGCAGTGAACGGATTAACTCCTATGGCTACACCTTC
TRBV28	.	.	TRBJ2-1	CATHGLPPSEQFF	TGTGCCACCCACGGACTCCCCCCGAGTGAGCAGTTCTTC
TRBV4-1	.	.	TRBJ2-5	CASSQDGGGQETQYF	TGCGCCAGCAGCCAAGATGGCGGCGGGCAAGAGACCCAGTACTTC
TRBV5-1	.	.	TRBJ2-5	CASSSLIGLQETQYF	TGCGCCAGCAGCTCCCTTATAGGGCTACAAGAGACCCAGTACTTC
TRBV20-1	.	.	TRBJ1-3	CSARGGNTIYF	TGCAGTGCTAGAGGGGGAAACACCATATATTTT
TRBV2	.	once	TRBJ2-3	CASRGETDTQYF	TGTGCCAGCCGCGGGGAGACAGATACGCAGTATTTT
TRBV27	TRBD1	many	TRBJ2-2	CASRGQGAGELFF	TGTGCCAGCAGAGGACAGGGGGCCGGGGAGCTGTTTTTT
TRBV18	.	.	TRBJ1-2	CASSPRSGASGYTF	TGTGCCAGCTCACCACGGTCAGGGGCGAGCGGCTACACCTTC
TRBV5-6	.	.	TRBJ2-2	CASSFGRNTGELFF	TGTGCCAGCAGCTTTGGACGTAACACCGGGGAGCTGTTTTTT
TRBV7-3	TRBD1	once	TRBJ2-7	CASRSQPGGNEQYF	TGTGCCAGCAGATCCCAGCCAGGGGGCAACGAGCAGTACTTC
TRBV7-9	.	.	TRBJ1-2	CASSLGIARPYGYTF	TGTGCCAGCAGCTTAGGAATCGCCCGCCCCTATGGCTACACCTTC
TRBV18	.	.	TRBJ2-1	CASSLRAPQRGISYNEQFF	TGTGCCAGCTCCCTACGGGCCCCCCAAAGGGGAATCTCCTACAATGAGCAGTTCTTC
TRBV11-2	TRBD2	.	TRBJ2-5	CASSSDLKVGGETQYF	TGTGCCAGCAGCTCTGATTTAAAGGTCGGGGGGGAGACCCAGTACTTC